The following is a T cell receptor beta chain sequence with its context. At the DNA level, this CDR3 is encoded by other sequences in the same sample as well. Indicated treatment: oral pan-JAK inhibitor, 5-10 mg twice daily. The data stem from a study of CD8+ T cells in alopecia areata. CDR3 length: 15 residues. Germline V CDR1 and CDR2: SEHNR, FQNEAQ (reference sequence). The germline V and J ends were trimmed by 1 base and 5 bases, with 12 bases remaining between them. TCR sequencing used cDNA made by reverse transcription of extracted RNA. TCRdb's copy holds only in-frame clones and misses some; the assay was immunoSEQ multiplex PCR. The table shows about 120,000 clones, with 53% occurring only once.

The V call is TRBV7-9, the J call TRBJ1-5; D possibly corresponds to TRBD1 (6 bases). The TCR sequence derives from a human donor with alopecia areata. The sample consisted of CD4+ T cells sorted from blood, taken at week 4, from a patient treated with tofacitinib. CDR3 in amino acids: CASSLGGQGHQPQHF. DNA for the CDR3: TGTGCCAGCAGCTTAGGGGGTCAGGGGCATCAGCCCCAGCATTTT.